The present entry profiles one TCR beta chain with its context. The source of the sample is a study of blood T cell repertoires in COVID-19. Clones were read by immunoSEQ multiplex PCR, and TCRdb kept only the in-frame ones, dropping some. Of under 300,000 clones in the sample, approximately 81% were seen once. Germline-derived CDR1 and CDR2 are SGHRS and YFSETQ. Trimming cost V 4 bases and J 0 bases; bases outside gene matches: 2. The CDR3 runs to 15 residues. The age range of participants was about 18 to 100 years, with residence in under 30 US areas. The chain links TRBV5-1 to TRBJ2-1; 9 bases match TRBD1. The sequencing sample was made of PBMCs or T cells enriched from blood (not recorded which). This receptor was obtained from a woman aged 50 to 60 who had been exposed to COVID-19. The CDR3 nucleotides read TGCGCCAGCAGCAGGACAGGGGCCTCCTACAATGAGCAGTTCTTC. It yields the protein CASSRTGASYNEQFF.